This T cell receptor beta chain was sequenced in a study of identical twins. Notes on the study in general: Abundant cord blood beta clonotypes carried fewer insertions; memory repertoires showed none.

The CDR3 length is 17 residues. With 0 bases clipped from V and 6 bases from J, the junction kept 9 bases outside the gene matches. The germline CDR1 and CDR2 sequences are SEHNR and FQNEAQ (reference sequence). Concerning this clonotype: Its antigen remains unknown.

Each CDR3 protein gets one entry after TCRdb re-called the 5' RACE reads with MiXCR. This table holds hundreds of thousands of distinct CDR3 sequences, 9% to 15% found once. These data were also reused for a study on yellow fever vaccine responses in identical twins.

Material for sequencing was CD8+ T cells sorted from blood. The TCR comes from a woman aged 18-30 years in good health. The chain employs TRBV7-9 and TRBJ2-1; 9 bases agree with TRBD2. CDR3 bases: TGTGCCAGCAGCTTAGCGCCAGGGCGGGAGGGCCCCAATGAGCAGTTCTTC. It translates to CASSLAPGREGPNEQFF.